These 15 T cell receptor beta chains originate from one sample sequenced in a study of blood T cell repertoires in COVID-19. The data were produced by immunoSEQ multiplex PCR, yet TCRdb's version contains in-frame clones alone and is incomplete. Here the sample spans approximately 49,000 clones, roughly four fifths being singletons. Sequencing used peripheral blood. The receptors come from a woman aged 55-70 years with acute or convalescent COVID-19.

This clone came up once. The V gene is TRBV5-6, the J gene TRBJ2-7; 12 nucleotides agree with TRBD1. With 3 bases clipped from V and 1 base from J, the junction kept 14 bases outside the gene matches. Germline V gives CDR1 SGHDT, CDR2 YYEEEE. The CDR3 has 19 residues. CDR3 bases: TGTGCCAGCAGCTCCAACCGGGACAGGGGGCTCATAAGTTCCTACGAGCAGTACTTC. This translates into CASSSNRDRGLISSYEQYF.

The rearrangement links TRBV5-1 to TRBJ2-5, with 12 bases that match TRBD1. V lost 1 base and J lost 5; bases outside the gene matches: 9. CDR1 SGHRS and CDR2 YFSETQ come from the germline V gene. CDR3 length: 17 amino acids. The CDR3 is CASSLPAGTGGSETQYF. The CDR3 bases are TGCGCCAGCAGCTTGCCGGCCGGGACAGGGGGCTCCGAGACCCAGTACTTC.

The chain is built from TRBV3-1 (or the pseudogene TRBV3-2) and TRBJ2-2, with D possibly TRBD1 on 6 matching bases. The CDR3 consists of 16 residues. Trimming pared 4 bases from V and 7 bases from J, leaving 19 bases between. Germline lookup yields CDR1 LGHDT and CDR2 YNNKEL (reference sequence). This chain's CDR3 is CASSRYKGDYGGELFF. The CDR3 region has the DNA TGTGCCAGCAGCCGGTATAAGGGGGATTACGGCGGGGAGCTGTTTTTT.

CDR3 protein: CASSSVDQPQHF. For the CDR3, the DNA is TGTGCCAGCAGTTCCGTCGATCAGCCCCAGCATTTT. V usage is TRBV28 and J usage is TRBJ1-5; D unresolved. The V and J ends lost 4 bases and 5 bases respectively, with 6 bases between them. This CDR3 is built from 12 residues. Germline CDR1 MDHEN, CDR2 SYDVKM.

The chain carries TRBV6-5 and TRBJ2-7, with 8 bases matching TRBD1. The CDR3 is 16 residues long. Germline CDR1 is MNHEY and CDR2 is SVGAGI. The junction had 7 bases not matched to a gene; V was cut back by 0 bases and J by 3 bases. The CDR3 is CASSYSKQGVHYEQYF. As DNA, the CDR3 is TGTGCCAGCAGTTACTCGAAACAGGGGGTGCACTACGAGCAGTACTTC.

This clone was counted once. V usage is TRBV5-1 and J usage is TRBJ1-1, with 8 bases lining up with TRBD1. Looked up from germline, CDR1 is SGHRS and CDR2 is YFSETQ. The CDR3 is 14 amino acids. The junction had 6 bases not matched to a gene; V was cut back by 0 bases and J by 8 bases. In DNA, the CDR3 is TGCGCCAGCAGCTTGGGACAGGGGCGTTGGGAAGCTTTCTTT. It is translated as CASSLGQGRWEAFF.

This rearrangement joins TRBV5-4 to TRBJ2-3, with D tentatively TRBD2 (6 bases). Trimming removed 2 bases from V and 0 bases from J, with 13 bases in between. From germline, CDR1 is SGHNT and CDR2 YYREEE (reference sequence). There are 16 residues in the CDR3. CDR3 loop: CASSLIGGESTDTQYF. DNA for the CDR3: TGTGCCAGCAGCTTAATTGGCGGGGAGAGCACAGATACGCAGTATTTT.

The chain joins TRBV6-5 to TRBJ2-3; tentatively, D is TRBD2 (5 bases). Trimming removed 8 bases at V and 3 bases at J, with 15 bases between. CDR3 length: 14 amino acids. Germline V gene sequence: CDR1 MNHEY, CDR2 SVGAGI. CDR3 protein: CASRRLGRTDTQYF. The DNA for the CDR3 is TGTGCCAGCCGAAGACTGGGGAGAACAGATACGCAGTATTTT.

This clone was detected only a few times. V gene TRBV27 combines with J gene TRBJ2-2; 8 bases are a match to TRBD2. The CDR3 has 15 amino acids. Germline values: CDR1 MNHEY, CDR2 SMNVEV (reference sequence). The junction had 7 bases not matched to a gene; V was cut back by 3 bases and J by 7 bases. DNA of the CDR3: TGTGCCAGCAGTTTCCGCGGGAGGTCCGGCGGGGAGCTGTTTTTT. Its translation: CASSFRGRSGGELFF.

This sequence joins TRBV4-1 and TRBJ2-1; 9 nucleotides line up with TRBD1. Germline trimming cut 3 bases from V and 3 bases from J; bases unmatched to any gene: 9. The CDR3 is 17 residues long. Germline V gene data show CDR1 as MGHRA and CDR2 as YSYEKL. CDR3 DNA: TGCGCCAGCAGCCACGTTAACAGGGGGCTAGACTACAATGAGCAGTTCTTC. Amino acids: CASSHVNRGLDYNEQFF.

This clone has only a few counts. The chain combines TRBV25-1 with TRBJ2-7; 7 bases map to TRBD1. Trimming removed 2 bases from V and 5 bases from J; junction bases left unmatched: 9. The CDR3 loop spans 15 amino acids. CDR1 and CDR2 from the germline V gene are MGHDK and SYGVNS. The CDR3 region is CASSENRDRKDEQYF. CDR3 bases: TGTGCCAGCAGTGAAAACCGGGACAGAAAAGACGAGCAGTACTTC.

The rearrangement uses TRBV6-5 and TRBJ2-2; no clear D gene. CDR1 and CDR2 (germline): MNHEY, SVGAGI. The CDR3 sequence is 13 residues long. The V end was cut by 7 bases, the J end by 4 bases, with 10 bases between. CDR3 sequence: CASNELITGELFF. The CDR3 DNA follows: TGTGCCAGCAACGAACTGATCACCGGGGAGCTGTTTTTT.

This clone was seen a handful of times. The CDR3 sequence is CASSLPGSGNEQFF. CDR3 sequence (DNA): TGTGCCAGCAGCTTACCGGGATCGGGCAATGAGCAGTTCTTC. The gene calls are TRBV7-2 and TRBJ2-1; D perhaps matches TRBD2 (5 bases). V lost 2 bases and J lost 6, with 11 bases in between. Germline V CDR1 and CDR2: SGHTA, FQGNSA. This CDR3 is 14 amino acids long.

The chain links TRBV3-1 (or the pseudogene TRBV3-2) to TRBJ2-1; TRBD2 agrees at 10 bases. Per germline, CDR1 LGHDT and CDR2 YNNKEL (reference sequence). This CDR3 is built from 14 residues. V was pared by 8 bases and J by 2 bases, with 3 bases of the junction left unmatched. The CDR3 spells CASLAGGAYNEQFF. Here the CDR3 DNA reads TGTGCCAGCTTAGCGGGAGGCGCCTACAATGAGCAGTTCTTC.

CDR3 residues: CANRTTQGGQPQHF. The CDR3 nucleotides read TGTGCCAACCGAACGACCCAAGGGGGTCAGCCCCAGCATTTT. The genes are TRBV7-4 and TRBJ1-5; D possibly corresponds to TRBD1 (6 bases). Germline CDR1 is SGHVT and CDR2 is SQSDAQ. CDR3 length: 14 residues. With 10 bases removed from V and 6 bases from J, the gap between germline ends came to 19 bases.